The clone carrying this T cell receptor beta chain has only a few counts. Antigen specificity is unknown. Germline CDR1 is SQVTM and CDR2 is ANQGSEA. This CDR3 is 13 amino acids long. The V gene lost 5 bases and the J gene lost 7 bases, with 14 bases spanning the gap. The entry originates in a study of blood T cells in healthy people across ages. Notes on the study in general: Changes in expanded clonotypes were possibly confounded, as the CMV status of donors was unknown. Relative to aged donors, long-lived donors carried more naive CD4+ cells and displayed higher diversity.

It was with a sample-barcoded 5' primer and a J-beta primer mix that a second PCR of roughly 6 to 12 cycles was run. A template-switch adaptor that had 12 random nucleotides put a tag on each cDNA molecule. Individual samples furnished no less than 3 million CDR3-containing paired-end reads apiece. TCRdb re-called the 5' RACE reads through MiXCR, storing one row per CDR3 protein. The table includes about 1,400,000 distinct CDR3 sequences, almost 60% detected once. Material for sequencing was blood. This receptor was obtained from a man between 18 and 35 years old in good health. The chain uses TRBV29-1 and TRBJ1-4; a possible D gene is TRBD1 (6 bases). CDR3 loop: CSVPTEGGEKLFF. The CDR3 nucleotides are TGCAGCGTTCCTACTGAGGGGGGTGAAAAACTGTTTTTT.